Below are 12 T cell receptor beta chains sequenced from a single sample in a study of T cells in localized non-small cell lung cancer. Measured with immunoSEQ multiplex PCR; TCRdb has only the in-frame clones, and not every one. Of more than 45,000 clones in the sample, 80% to 90% are singletons; the top ten hold under 20%. Sample: peripheral blood, taken before any cancer treatment. The receptors derive from an older male donor with stage III squamous cell lung carcinoma.

V usage is TRBV7-7 and J usage is TRBJ2-7; D is perhaps TRBD1 (7 bases). The length of the CDR3 is 14 residues. CDR1 and CDR2 from the germline V gene are SSHAT and FNYEAQ (reference sequence). V shed 2 bases and J shed 2 bases, with 10 bases lying between them. CDR3 coding DNA: TGTGCCAGCAGCTTATCCAGGGGGGCCTACGAGCAGTACTTC. It codes for CASSLSRGAYEQYF.

The rearrangement uses TRBV19 and TRBJ1-4; 8 bases are shared with TRBD1. The CDR3 totals 14 residues. The germline V gene encodes CDR1 LNHDA and CDR2 SQIVND (reference sequence). Germline trimming cut 9 bases from V and 5 bases from J; bases unmatched to any gene: 8. The CDR3 DNA follows: TGTGCCAGCTACCAACAGGGGGGCAATGAAAAACTGTTTTTT. Translated, it gives CASYQQGGNEKLFF.

V and J are TRBV19 and TRBJ1-1; possibly TRBD1 for D (5 bases). The germline CDR1 and CDR2 sequences are LNHDA and SQIVND (reference sequence). This CDR3 has 14 amino acids. Deletions cut 5 bases from V and 3 bases from J, with 13 bases between. The CDR3 here is CASSDQGGYTEAFF. CDR3 DNA sequence: TGTGCCAGTAGTGATCAGGGAGGTTACACTGAAGCTTTCTTT.

The chain links TRBV2 to TRBJ1-2; perhaps TRBD1 as D (6 bases). The CDR3 is 16 residues long. The germline V gene encodes CDR1 SNHLY and CDR2 FYNNEI. Deletions cut 3 bases from V and 3 bases from J, with 17 bases between. The CDR3 nucleotides are TGTGCCAGCAGTGAGATTCAATCGGGGGCGGACTATGGCTACACCTTC. It is translated as CASSEIQSGADYGYTF.

The chain is built from TRBV6-5 and TRBJ2-2, with 9 bases aligning to TRBD1. The CDR3 is made up of 15 amino acids. With V trimmed by 8 bases and J by 4 bases, 8 bases remained unmatched. Germline CDR1 is MNHEY and CDR2 is SVGAGI. Here the CDR3 reads CASHRDREVTGELFF. In nucleotides, the CDR3 is TGTGCCAGCCACCGGGACAGGGAAGTCACCGGGGAGCTGTTTTTT.

This clone showed up just a few times. V is TRBV9 and J is TRBJ1-1; unclear D gene. The CDR3 runs to 14 residues. Germline V gives CDR1 SGDLS, CDR2 YYNGEE. V lost 0 bases, J lost 5 bases, and 11 bases lay in between. CDR3 in amino acids: CASSVASGWTEAFF. DNA of the CDR3: TGTGCCAGCAGCGTAGCATCGGGGTGGACTGAAGCTTTCTTT.

This chain joins TRBV7-3 and TRBJ2-1, with a possible D match to TRBD1 (5 bases). The germline V and J ends were trimmed by 5 bases and 6 bases, with 11 bases remaining between them. Germline V gene sequence: CDR1 SGHTA, CDR2 FQGTGA. The CDR3 has 13 amino acids. In DNA, the CDR3 is TGTGCCAGCAGCCCGTACACAGGCAATGAGCAGTTCTTC. This gives the protein CASSPYTGNEQFF.

This sequence joins TRBV4-1 and TRBJ1-5, with a possible D match to TRBD1 (5 bases). V shed 4 bases and J shed 1 base, with 11 bases lying between them. Germline values: CDR1 MGHRA, CDR2 YSYEKL. The CDR3 length is 15 residues. The CDR3 coding sequence is TGCGCCAGCAGCCCTATCAGGGTGAGCAATCAGCCCCAGCATTTT. Translated: CASSPIRVSNQPQHF.

The chain combines TRBV18 with TRBJ2-3; D is tentatively TRBD1 or TRBD2 (6 bases each). This CDR3 comprises 17 residues. The V and J ends lost 1 base and 4 bases respectively, with 18 bases between them. The germline gives CDR1 KGHSH, CDR2 LQKENI. CDR3 in amino acids: CASSPLGTGATPDTQYF. In DNA, the CDR3 is TGTGCCAGCTCACCACTCGGGACGGGGGCTACGCCAGATACGCAGTATTTT. The variable domain in full, completed from reference TRBV18 and TRBJ2-3, reads NAGVMQNPRHLVRRRGQEARLRCSPMKGHSHVYWYRQLPEEGLKFMVYLQKENIIDESGMPKERFSAEFPKEGPSILRIQQVVRGDSAAYFCASSPLGTGATPDTQYFGPGTRLTVL.

The rearrangement joins TRBV9 to TRBJ2-2, with a tentative D call TRBD2 (6 bases). Between the trimmed V and J ends, which lost 4 bases and 1 base, there was a span of 11 bases. Germline lookup yields CDR1 SGDLS and CDR2 YYNGEE. The CDR3 loop spans 15 amino acids. The CDR3 spells CASSPQEGNTGELFF. CDR3 in DNA: TGTGCCAGCAGCCCCCAGGAGGGGAACACCGGGGAGCTGTTTTTT.

The rearrangement uses TRBV5-1 and TRBJ2-5; D is perhaps TRBD1 (6 bases). The J call could be wrong; TRBJ2-7 is a better fit for the DNA end. The CDR3 contains 13 residues. Germline CDR1 reads SGHRS; CDR2 reads YFSETQ. In DNA form, the CDR3 reads TGCGCCAGCAGCCAAGGGGGTTCTTACGAGCAGTACTTC. Amino acid sequence: CASSQGGSYEQYF.

V gene TRBV4-1 combines with J gene TRBJ1-6; D not resolved. The CDR3 sequence is 16 residues long. Germline V gene sequence: CDR1 MGHRA, CDR2 YSYEKL. Trimming left V 0 bases short and J 10 bases short, with 16 bases between. CDR3 sequence: CASSQDPSFRGSPLHF. The CDR3 nucleotides read TGCGCCAGCAGCCAAGATCCGTCATTCCGAGGCTCACCCCTCCACTTT.